This T cell receptor beta chain is drawn from a study of OX40 agonist ivuxolimab in advanced cancers. Study-level information: Those treated in dose escalation had hepatocellular carcinoma, melanoma, renal cell cancer or head and neck cancer. Prior anti-PD-1, anti-PD-L1 or anti-CTLA-4 therapy did not bar entry, and 30% to 40% had some.

Points from the study as a whole: There was clonal expansion of CD4+ and CD8+ blood T cells by week 6 at 0.1 to 3.0 mg/kg.

The protocol was immunoSEQ multiplex PCR, while the TCRdb copy is restricted to in-frame clones and leaves out a portion. The sample includes roughly 75,000 clones, 65% to 85% seen only once; the top ten take less than 0.85%. The CDR3 has 15 residues. Germline V lookup: CDR1 SGHTS, CDR2 YDEGEE. V trimming: 4 bases; J trimming: 4 bases; junction bases outside the gene matches: 7. This clone was seen a few times. As yet, its antigen is unknown. The receptor was isolated from an adult with an advanced solid tumor such as melanoma, head and neck, liver or kidney cancer. The sample consisted of CD4+ or CD8+ T cells sorted from blood, taken in a trial of the OX40 agonist ivuxolimab. This rearrangement joins TRBV5-8 to TRBJ2-2; 7 positions match TRBD1. The CDR3 loop reads CASSNRDSFTGELFF. The CDR3, as DNA: TGTGCCAGCAGCAACCGGGACAGTTTCACCGGGGAGCTGTTTTTT.